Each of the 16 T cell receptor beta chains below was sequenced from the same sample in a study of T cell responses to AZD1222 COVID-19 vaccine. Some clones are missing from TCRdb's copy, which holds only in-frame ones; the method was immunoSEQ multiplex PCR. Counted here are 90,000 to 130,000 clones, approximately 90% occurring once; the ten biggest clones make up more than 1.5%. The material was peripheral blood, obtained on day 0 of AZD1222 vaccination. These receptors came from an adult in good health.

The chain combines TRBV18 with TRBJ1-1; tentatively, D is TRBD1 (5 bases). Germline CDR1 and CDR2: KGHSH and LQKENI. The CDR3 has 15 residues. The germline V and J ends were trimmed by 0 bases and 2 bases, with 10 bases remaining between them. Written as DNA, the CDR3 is TGTGCCAGCTCACCACCATCTGGGGCTAACACTGAAGCTTTCTTT. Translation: CASSPPSGANTEAFF.

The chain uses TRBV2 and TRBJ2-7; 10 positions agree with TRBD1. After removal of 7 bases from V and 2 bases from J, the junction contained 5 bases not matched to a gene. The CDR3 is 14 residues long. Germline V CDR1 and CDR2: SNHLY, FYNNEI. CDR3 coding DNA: TGTGCCAGCACGTCCGGGACAGGGGCCTACGAGCAGTACTTC. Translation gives CASTSGTGAYEQYF.

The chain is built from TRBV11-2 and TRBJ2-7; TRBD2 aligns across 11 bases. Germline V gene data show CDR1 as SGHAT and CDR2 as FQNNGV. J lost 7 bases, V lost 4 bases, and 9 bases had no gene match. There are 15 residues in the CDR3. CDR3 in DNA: TGTGCCAGCAGCTACACGACTAGCGGGGCGGGAGAGCAGTACTTC. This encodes CASSYTTSGAGEQYF.

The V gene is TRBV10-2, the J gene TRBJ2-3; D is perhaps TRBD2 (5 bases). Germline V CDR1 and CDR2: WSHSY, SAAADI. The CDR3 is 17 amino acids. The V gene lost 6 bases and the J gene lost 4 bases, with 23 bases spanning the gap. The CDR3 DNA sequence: TGCGCCAGCAGGGGCTCACTGGGCGGGCCAGACCCAGATACGCAGTATTTT. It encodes CASRGSLGGPDPDTQYF.

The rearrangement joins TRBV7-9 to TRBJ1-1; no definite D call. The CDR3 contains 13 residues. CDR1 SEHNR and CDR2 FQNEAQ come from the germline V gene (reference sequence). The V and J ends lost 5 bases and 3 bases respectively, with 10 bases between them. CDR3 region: CASSTVMHTEAFF. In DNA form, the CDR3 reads TGTGCCAGCAGCACGGTCATGCACACTGAAGCTTTCTTT.

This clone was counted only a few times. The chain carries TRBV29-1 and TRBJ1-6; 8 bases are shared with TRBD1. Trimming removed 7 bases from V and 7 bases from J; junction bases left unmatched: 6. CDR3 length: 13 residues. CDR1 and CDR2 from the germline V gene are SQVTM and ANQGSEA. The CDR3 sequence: CSARQGLNSPLHF. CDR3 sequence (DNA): TGCAGCGCCAGACAGGGGCTGAATTCACCCCTCCACTTT. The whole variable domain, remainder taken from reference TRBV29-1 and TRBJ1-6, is SAVISQKPSRDICQRGTSLTIQCQVDSQVTMMFWYRQQPGQSLTLIATANQGSEATYESGFVIDKFPISRPNLTFSTLTVSNMSPEDSSIYLCSARQGLNSPLHFGNGTRLTVT.

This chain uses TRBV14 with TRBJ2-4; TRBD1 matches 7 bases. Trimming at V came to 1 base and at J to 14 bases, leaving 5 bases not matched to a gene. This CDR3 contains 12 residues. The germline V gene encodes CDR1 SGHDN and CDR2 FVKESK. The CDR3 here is CASSQVRQGKYF. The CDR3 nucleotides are TGTGCCAGCAGCCAAGTTAGACAGGGAAAGTACTTC.

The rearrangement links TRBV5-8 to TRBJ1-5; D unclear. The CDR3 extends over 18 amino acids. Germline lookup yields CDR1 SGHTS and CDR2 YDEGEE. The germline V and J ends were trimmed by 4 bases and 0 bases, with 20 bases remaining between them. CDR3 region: CASSQTNPGTISNQPQHF. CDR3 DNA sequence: TGTGCCAGCAGCCAAACTAATCCGGGAACAATTAGCAATCAGCCCCAGCATTTT. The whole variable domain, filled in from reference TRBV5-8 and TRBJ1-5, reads EAGVTQSPTHLIKTRGQQATLRCSPISGHTSVYWYQQALGLGLQFLLWYDEGEERNRGNFPPRFSGRQFPNYSSELNVNALELEDSALYLCASSQTNPGTISNQPQHFGDGTRLSIL.

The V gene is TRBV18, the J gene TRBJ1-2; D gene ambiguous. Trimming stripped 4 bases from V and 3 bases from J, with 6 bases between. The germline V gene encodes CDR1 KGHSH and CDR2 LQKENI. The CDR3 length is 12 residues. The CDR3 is CASSRADYGYTF. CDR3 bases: TGTGCCAGCTCACGGGCAGACTATGGCTACACCTTC.

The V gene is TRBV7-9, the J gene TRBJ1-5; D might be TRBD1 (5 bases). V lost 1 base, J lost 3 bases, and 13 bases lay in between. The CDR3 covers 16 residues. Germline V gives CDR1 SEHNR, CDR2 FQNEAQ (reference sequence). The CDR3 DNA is TGTGCCAGCAGCTTAGTTGCGCCAGGGACCAATCAGCCCCAGCATTTT. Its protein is CASSLVAPGTNQPQHF.

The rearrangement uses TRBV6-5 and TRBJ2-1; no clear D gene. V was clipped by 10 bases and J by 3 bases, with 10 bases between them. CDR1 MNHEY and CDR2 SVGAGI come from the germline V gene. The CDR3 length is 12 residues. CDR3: CAIRLSYNEQFF. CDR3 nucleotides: TGTGCCATCCGGCTGAGCTACAATGAGCAGTTCTTC.

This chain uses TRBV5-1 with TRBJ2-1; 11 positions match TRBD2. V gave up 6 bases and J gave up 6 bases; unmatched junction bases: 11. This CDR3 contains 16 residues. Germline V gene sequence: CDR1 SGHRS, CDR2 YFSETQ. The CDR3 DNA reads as TGCGCCAGCACCGCCGGAGGGACTAGCGGCCCCAATGAGCAGTTCTTC. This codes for CASTAGGTSGPNEQFF.

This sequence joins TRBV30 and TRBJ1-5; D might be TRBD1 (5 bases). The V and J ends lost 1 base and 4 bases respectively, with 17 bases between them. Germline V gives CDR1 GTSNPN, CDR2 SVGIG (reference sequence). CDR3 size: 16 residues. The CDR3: CAWSAPPGVRNQPQHF. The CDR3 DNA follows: TGTGCCTGGAGTGCCCCCCCGGGGGTGAGGAATCAGCCCCAGCATTTT.

CDR3: CASSPRGGVSLGTDTQYF. The CDR3, as DNA: TGTGCCAGCAGCCCCCGAGGGGGGGTCTCGTTGGGCACAGATACGCAGTATTTT. The chain joins TRBV3-1 (or the pseudogene TRBV3-2) to TRBJ2-3; D might be TRBD2 (7 bases). The V and J ends lost 4 bases and 1 base respectively, with 21 bases between them. Germline CDR1 LGHDT, CDR2 YNNKEL (reference sequence). The CDR3 is 18 amino acids.

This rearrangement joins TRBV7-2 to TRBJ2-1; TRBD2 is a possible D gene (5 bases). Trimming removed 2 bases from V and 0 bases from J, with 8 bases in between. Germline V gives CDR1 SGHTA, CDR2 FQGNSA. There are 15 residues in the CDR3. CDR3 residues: CASSLSGNSYNEQFF. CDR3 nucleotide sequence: TGTGCCAGCAGCTTAAGCGGCAACTCCTACAATGAGCAGTTCTTC. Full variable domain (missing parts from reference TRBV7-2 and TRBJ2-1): GAGVSQSPSNKVTEKGKDVELRCDPISGHTALYWYRQSLGQGLEFLIYFQGNSAPDKSGLPSDRFSAERTGGSVSTLTIQRTQQEDSAVYLCASSLSGNSYNEQFFGPGTRLTVL.

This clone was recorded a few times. CDR3 coding DNA: TGTGCCAGCAGCTTTATCGGGGGGAATTCACCCCTCCACTTT. Protein product: CASSFIGGNSPLHF. This chain links TRBV7-6 with TRBJ1-6, with a tentative D call TRBD1 (5 bases). Germline V gene sequence: CDR1 SGHVS, CDR2 FNYEAQ. The CDR3 spans 14 residues. The V end was cut by 3 bases, the J end by 7 bases, with 10 bases between. The full variable domain, its missing parts supplied by reference TRBV7-6 and TRBJ1-6, is GAGVSQSPRYKVTKRGQDVALRCDPISGHVSLYWYRQALGQGPEFLTYFNYEAQQDKSGLPNDRFSAERPEGSISTLTIQRTEQRDSAMYRCASSFIGGNSPLHFGNGTRLTVT.